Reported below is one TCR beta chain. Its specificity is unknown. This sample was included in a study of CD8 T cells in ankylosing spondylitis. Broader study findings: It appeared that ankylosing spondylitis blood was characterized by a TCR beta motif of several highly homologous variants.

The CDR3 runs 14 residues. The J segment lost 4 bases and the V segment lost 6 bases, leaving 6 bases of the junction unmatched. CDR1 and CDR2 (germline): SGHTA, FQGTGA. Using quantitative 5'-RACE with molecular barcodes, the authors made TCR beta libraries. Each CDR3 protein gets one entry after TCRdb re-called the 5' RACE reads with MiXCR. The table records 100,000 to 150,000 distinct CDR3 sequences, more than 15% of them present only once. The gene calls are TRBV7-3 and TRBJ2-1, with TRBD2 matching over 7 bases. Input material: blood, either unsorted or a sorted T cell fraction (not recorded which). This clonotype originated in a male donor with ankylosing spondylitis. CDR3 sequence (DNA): TGTGCCAGCAGTGGGGGAGGGAGATACAATGAGCAGTTCTTC. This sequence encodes CASSGGGRYNEQFF.